Below are 13 T cell receptor beta chains sequenced from a single sample in a study of T cell changes during pregnancy in multiple sclerosis. This table comes from immunoSEQ multiplex PCR, and its TCRdb copy is limited to in-frame clones, with some not included. The table lists 43,000 or so clones, approximately 92% of them singletons. The material sequenced was peripheral blood, taken in the third trimester of pregnancy. These receptors were obtained from a female donor with multiple sclerosis, enrolled in a pregnancy study.

This clone has a handful of counts. The V and J genes are TRBV4-2 and TRBJ1-2; TRBD1 matches at 8 bases. CDR3 size: 17 residues. Germline V lookup: CDR1 LGHNA, CDR2 YNFKEQ. The J segment lost 5 bases and the V segment lost 0 bases, leaving 11 bases of the junction unmatched. The CDR3 nucleotides are TGTGCCAGCAGCCAAGATGAATCCGCAGGGGGCGAGTATGGCTACACCTTC. It codes for CASSQDESAGGEYGYTF.

The CDR3 DNA is TGTGCCAGCGAAACTCTAGCGGGAGTAACCTACGAGCAGTACTTC. It yields the protein CASETLAGVTYEQYF. The chain couples TRBV7-9 to TRBJ2-7; the match to TRBD2 covers 10 bases. CDR3 length: 15 residues. The trim removed 8 bases at V and 2 bases at J, leaving 9 bases unmatched. Per the germline V gene, CDR1 is SEHNR and CDR2 is FQNEAQ (reference sequence).

Worth noting for this clone: At one end the junction does not follow the germline gene, possibly because of a read error. The rearrangement links TRBV6-5 to TRBJ2-7; 9 bases align to TRBD1. The CDR3 contains 15 residues. Germline V CDR1 and CDR2: MNHEY, SVGAGI. The CDR3 here is CASSSSGTGSCEQYF. CDR3 nucleotide sequence: TGTGCCAGCAGTTCATCCGGGACAGGGTCCTGCGAGCAGTACTTC.

DNA of the CDR3: TGTGCCAGCAAGGGGGGCGGGAGTGGCGCAGATACGCAGTATTTT. This codes for CASKGGGSGADTQYF. The J gene is TRBJ2-3, the V gene TRBV7-2; weak D call: TRBD2 (7 bases). V lost 7 bases and J lost 4, with 18 bases in between. This CDR3 has 15 amino acids. Germline V gene sequence: CDR1 SGHTA, CDR2 FQGNSA.

The chain has TRBV27 and TRBJ2-5, with D possibly matching TRBD2 (6 bases). The CDR3 has 14 amino acids. Trimming shortened V by 3 bases and J by 2 bases, and 10 bases separated the two germline ends. CDR1 is MNHEY and CDR2 is SMNVEV in the germline V gene (reference sequence). The CDR3 DNA is TGTGCCAGCAGTTTGACTAGTCGGCAAGAGACCCAGTACTTC. Protein product: CASSLTSRQETQYF.

This chain joins TRBV2 and TRBJ2-3; the match to TRBD2 covers 7 bases. This CDR3 has 14 residues. V shed 5 bases, J shed 3 bases, and the junction held 5 bases outside the gene matches. Germline values: CDR1 SNHLY, CDR2 FYNNEI. CDR3 residues: CASSSGMRTDTQYF. The DNA of the CDR3 is TGTGCCAGCAGTAGCGGGATGAGGACAGATACGCAGTATTTT.

The rearrangement joins TRBV9 to TRBJ2-3; 7 bases match TRBD1. In germline, CDR1 is SGDLS, CDR2 YYNGEE. V trimming: 3 bases; J trimming: 4 bases; junction bases outside the gene matches: 11. The CDR3 loop spans 16 amino acids. DNA for the CDR3: TGTGCCAGCAGCGCCCCACAGGGGAGACCCTCAGATACGCAGTATTTT. Encoded protein: CASSAPQGRPSDTQYF. Looking up the rest from reference TRBV9 and TRBJ2-3 gives the full variable domain: DSGVTQTPKHLITATGQRVTLRCSPRSGDLSVYWYQQSLDQGLQFLIQYYNGEERAKGNILERFSAQQFPDLHSELNLSSLELGDSALYFCASSAPQGRPSDTQYFGPGTRLTVL.

In its sample, this clone was seen once. The chain combines TRBV2 with TRBJ2-7; 14 nucleotides align to TRBD2. CDR1 and CDR2 from the germline V gene are SNHLY and FYNNEI. J gave up 4 bases and V 4 bases, and 3 bases lay outside the gene matches. The CDR3 is 15 residues long. CDR3 region: CASSAGLAGVYEQYF. The DNA of the CDR3 is TGTGCCAGCAGTGCGGGACTAGCGGGAGTATACGAGCAGTACTTC. The whole variable domain, filled in from reference TRBV2 and TRBJ2-7, reads EPEVTQTPSHQVTQMGQEVILRCVPISNHLYFYWYRQILGQKVEFLVSFYNNEISEKSEIFDDQFSVERPDGSNFTLKIRSTKLEDSAMYFCASSAGLAGVYEQYFGPGTRLTVT.

The chain combines TRBV19 with TRBJ2-3; D not certain. The CDR3 runs to 18 residues. V shed 4 bases and J shed 2 bases, with 22 bases lying between them. Germline V gene lookup returns CDR1 LNHDA and CDR2 SQIVND (reference sequence). Here the CDR3 DNA reads TGTGCCAGTAGTAAAAAAGTAGTGGGCCCCACCTTCACAGATACGCAGTATTTT. It codes for CASSKKVVGPTFTDTQYF.

This rearrangement joins TRBV19 to TRBJ2-1, with 7 nucleotides matching TRBD1. CDR1 and CDR2 (germline): LNHDA, SQIVND (reference sequence). With V trimmed by 3 bases and J by 2 bases, 1 base remained unmatched. The length of the CDR3 is 14 residues. As DNA, the CDR3 is TGTGCCAGTAGTATCGACAGGGCCTACAATGAGCAGTTCTTC. Translation gives CASSIDRAYNEQFF.

The V call is TRBV5-1, the J call TRBJ2-7; possibly TRBD1 for D (6 bases). This CDR3 has 15 amino acids. Germline V gene sequence: CDR1 SGHRS, CDR2 YFSETQ. V was shortened by 0 bases and J by 0 bases, with 10 bases between the two germline ends. CDR3 in amino acids: CASSLEQGTSYEQYF. CDR3 in DNA: TGCGCCAGCAGCTTGGAGCAGGGGACCTCCTACGAGCAGTACTTC. The whole variable domain, remainder taken from reference TRBV5-1 and TRBJ2-7, is KAGVTQTPRYLIKTRGQQVTLSCSPISGHRSVSWYQQTPGQGLQFLFEYFSETQRNKGNFPGRFSGRQFSNSRSEMNVSTLELGDSALYLCASSLEQGTSYEQYFGPGTRLTVT.

In its sample, this clone was seen once. The chain has TRBV29-1 and TRBJ2-5; TRBD1 aligns across 7 bases. Germline CDR1 reads SQVTM; CDR2 reads ANQGSEA. This CDR3 is built from 11 residues. V lost 7 bases and J lost 2; bases outside the gene matches: 1. The CDR3 loop is CSGGQQETQYF. The DNA for the CDR3 is TGCAGCGGGGGACAGCAAGAGACCCAGTACTTC.

The chain uses TRBV2 and TRBJ1-2; 7 bases fit TRBD1. Unmatched junction bases numbered 16, after V lost 4 bases and J lost 8 bases. CDR3 size: 16 residues. The germline gives CDR1 SNHLY, CDR2 FYNNEI. CDR3 DNA sequence: TGTGCCAGCAGTGTTAGGGGCAGGGGGGACGTGCGAGGCTACACCTTC. Encoded protein: CASSVRGRGDVRGYTF.